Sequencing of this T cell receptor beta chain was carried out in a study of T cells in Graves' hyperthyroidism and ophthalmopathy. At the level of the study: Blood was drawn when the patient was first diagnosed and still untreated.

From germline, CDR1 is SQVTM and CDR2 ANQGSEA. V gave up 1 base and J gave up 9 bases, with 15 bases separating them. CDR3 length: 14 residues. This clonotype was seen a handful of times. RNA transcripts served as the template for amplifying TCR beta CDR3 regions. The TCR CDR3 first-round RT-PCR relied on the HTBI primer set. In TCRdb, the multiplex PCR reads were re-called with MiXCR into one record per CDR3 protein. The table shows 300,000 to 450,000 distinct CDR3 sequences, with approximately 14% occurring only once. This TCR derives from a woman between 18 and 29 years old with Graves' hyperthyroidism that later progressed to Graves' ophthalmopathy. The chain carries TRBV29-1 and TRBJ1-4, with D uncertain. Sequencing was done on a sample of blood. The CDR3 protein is CSVEAADGNQKLFF. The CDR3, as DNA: TGCAGCGTTGAAGCGGCAGACGGGAATCAAAAACTGTTTTTT.